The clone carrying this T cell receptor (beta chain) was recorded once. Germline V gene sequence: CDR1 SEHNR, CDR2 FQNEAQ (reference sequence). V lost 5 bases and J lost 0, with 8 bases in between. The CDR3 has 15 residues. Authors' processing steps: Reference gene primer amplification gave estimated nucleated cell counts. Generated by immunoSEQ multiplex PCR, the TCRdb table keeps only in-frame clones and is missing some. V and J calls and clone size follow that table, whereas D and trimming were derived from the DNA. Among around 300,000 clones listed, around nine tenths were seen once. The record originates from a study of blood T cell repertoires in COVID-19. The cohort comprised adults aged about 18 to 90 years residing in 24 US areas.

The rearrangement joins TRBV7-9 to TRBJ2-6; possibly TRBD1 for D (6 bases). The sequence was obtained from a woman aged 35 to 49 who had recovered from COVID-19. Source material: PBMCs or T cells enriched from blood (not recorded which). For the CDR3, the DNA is TGTGCCAGCAGCCCACAGGGCTCTGGGGCCAACGTCCTGACTTTC. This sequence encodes CASSPQGSGANVLTF.